This TCR beta chain originates from a study of T cell repertoires in cytomegalovirus infection. Each CDR3 protein gets one entry after TCRdb re-called the reads with MiXCR. The data hold approximately 250,000 distinct CDR3 sequences, with around 6.2% observed a single time. Germline assignment: CDR1 SGHTA and CDR2 FQGNSA. The CDR3 extends over 14 amino acids. V gave up 2 bases and J gave up 4 bases, with 11 bases separating them. The genes are TRBV7-2 and TRBJ1-1, with a weak D call TRBD1 (5 bases). The source material was PBMCs. The TCR comes from a human donor in good health (CMV status not recorded). Some clones in this sample may be carry-over from other donors' samples. The DNA for the CDR3 is TGTGCCAGCAGCTTATCAGGGCAGGGCACTGAAGCTTTCTTT. Translating gives CASSLSGQGTEAFF.